This is a list of T cell receptor beta chains from one sample in a study of shared clonotypes between healthy human individuals. Profiled with immunoSEQ multiplex PCR; TCRdb holds only in-frame clones, not every one. The repertoire holds over 2 million clones, with over 85% as singletons. The sequencing input was naive CD8+ T cells sorted from blood. These receptor sequences come from a man between 18 and 29 years old in good health. CDR3s include the opening cysteine and the closing phenylalanine or tryptophan. Fields, in order: D gene, clone size, V gene, J gene, CDR3 DNA, CDR3 protein. The D gene is left open where the match is weak. Clone sizes are given selectively: once, few, many, or a class where the clone is expanded.

D: .
size: .
V: TRBV27
J: TRBJ2-7
DNA: TGTGCCAGCAGGCTAGCCGCGGCGCTCCTCTACGAGCAGTACTTC
CDR3: CASRLAAALLYEQYF

D: .
size: .
V: TRBV5-4
J: TRBJ1-1
DNA: TGTGCCAGCAGCTTGGGGGAAAACACTGAAGCTTTCTTT
CDR3: CASSLGENTEAFF

D: TRBD2
size: .
V: TRBV10-3
J: TRBJ2-3
DNA: TGTGCCATCACTTTAGCGGGAGAAGTCACGGATACGCAGTATTTT
CDR3: CAITLAGEVTDTQYF

D: .
size: .
V: TRBV29-1
J: TRBJ1-2
DNA: TGCAGCGTTGGGCAGGCCATCTATGGCTACACCTTC
CDR3: CSVGQAIYGYTF

D: TRBD2
size: .
V: TRBV13
J: TRBJ2-2
DNA: TGTGCCAGCAGCGGAACTAGCGGGAGCAGGACCGGGGAGCTGTTTTTT
CDR3: CASSGTSGSRTGELFF

D: TRBD1
size: .
V: TRBV7-9
J: TRBJ1-2
DNA: TGTGCCAGCAGCTCGGGACAGCCCTACACCTTC
CDR3: CASSSGQPYTF

D: TRBD2
size: .
V: TRBV5-6
J: TRBJ2-1
DNA: TGTGCCAGCAGCAGGGTGCCTTTTGGGGAGGGCGGGGATGAGCAGTTCTTC
CDR3: CASSRVPFGEGGDEQFF

D: .
size: .
V: TRBV4-1
J: TRBJ1-2
DNA: TGCGCCAGCAGCCAAGTACCAGGGGACTATGGCTACACCTTC
CDR3: CASSQVPGDYGYTF

D: .
size: .
V: TRBV5-6
J: TRBJ1-1
DNA: TGTGCCAGCAGTACAACAGGGATTGAAGAAGCTTTCTTT
CDR3: CASSTTGIEEAFF

D: .
size: .
V: TRBV7-9
J: TRBJ2-7
DNA: TGTGCCAGCAGCTTAGAGTCCGATCAGTACTTC
CDR3: CASSLESDQYF

D: TRBD1
size: .
V: TRBV13
J: TRBJ2-7
DNA: TGTGCCACCCAGGGACAGGGGGAAACCTACGAGCAGTACTTC
CDR3: CATQGQGETYEQYF

D: TRBD1
size: .
V: TRBV7-9
J: TRBJ1-1
DNA: TGTGCCAGCAGCCGGACAGGGGCCACTGAAGCTTTCTTT
CDR3: CASSRTGATEAFF

D: .
size: once
V: TRBV5-6
J: TRBJ2-7
DNA: TGTGCCAGCACCCCGGCGGATTCCTACGAGCAGTACTTC
CDR3: CASTPADSYEQYF

D: .
size: .
V: TRBV6-6
J: TRBJ1-4
DNA: TGTGCCAGCAGTTACCTAAGGGTCGGGGATGAAAAACTGTTTTTT
CDR3: CASSYLRVGDEKLFF

D: TRBD2
size: .
V: TRBV4-1
J: TRBJ2-3
DNA: TGCGCCAGCAGCCAACTAGCGGCTCCCGCAGATACGCAGTATTTT
CDR3: CASSQLAAPADTQYF

D: TRBD2
size: .
V: TRBV7-9
J: TRBJ2-1
DNA: TGTGCCAGCAGCGTTATAGCGGGGCCGGTGAATGAGCAGTTCTTC
CDR3: CASSVIAGPVNEQFF

D: .
size: .
V: TRBV7-2
J: TRBJ2-6
DNA: TGTGCCAGGGTGCGGGCCAACGTCCTGACTTTC
CDR3: CARVRANVLTF

D: .
size: .
V: TRBV5-6
J: TRBJ2-1
DNA: TGTGCCAGCAGCTGGCCCAGAGAATACAATGAGCAGTTCTTC
CDR3: CASSWPREYNEQFF

D: .
size: .
V: TRBV30
J: TRBJ2-1
DNA: TGTGCCTGGAGTGTAGGGGGGTTCAACAATGAGCAGTTCTTC
CDR3: CAWSVGGFNNEQFF

D: TRBD2
size: .
V: TRBV7-9
J: TRBJ2-3
DNA: TGTGCCAGCAGCCCCCCGGACCTAGCGGGGGACACAGATACGCAGTATTTT
CDR3: CASSPPDLAGDTDTQYF

D: .
size: once
V: TRBV19
J: TRBJ2-7
DNA: TGTGCCAGTAGTCCAGGGGTCCGATTTTACGAGCAGTACTTC
CDR3: CASSPGVRFYEQYF

D: TRBD1
size: .
V: TRBV2
J: TRBJ2-2
DNA: TGTGCCAGCGACGGACAGGCGGCCGGGGAGCTGTTTTTT
CDR3: CASDGQAAGELFF

D: .
size: .
V: TRBV5-1
J: TRBJ2-1
DNA: TGCGCCAGCAGCTTTGTCCTCCGCAATGAGCAGTTCTTC
CDR3: CASSFVLRNEQFF

D: .
size: once
V: TRBV6-1
J: TRBJ2-5
DNA: TGTGCCAGCAGTGAAGCGCCAGAGACCCTGTACCAAGAGACCCAGTACTTC
CDR3: CASSEAPETLYQETQYF

D: .
size: .
V: TRBV7-9
J: TRBJ2-7
DNA: TGTGCCAGCAGCTTAGGGGGGCTCAACGAGCAGTACTTC
CDR3: CASSLGGLNEQYF

D: TRBD2
size: .
V: TRBV27
J: TRBJ2-1
DNA: TGTGCCAGCAGTTTAAGGACTAGCAACCATGAGCAGTTCTTC
CDR3: CASSLRTSNHEQFF

D: TRBD2
size: .
V: TRBV7-8
J: TRBJ2-6
DNA: TGTGCCAGCAGCTCATCCCTAGCGGGGACGTCTGGGGCCAACGTCCTGACTTTC
CDR3: CASSSSLAGTSGANVLTF

D: .
size: .
V: TRBV7-5
J: TRBJ2-5
DNA: TGTGCCAGAAGCTTAGGAGGGAACAAGACCCAGTACTTC
CDR3: CARSLGGNKTQYF

D: TRBD2
size: .
V: TRBV7-9
J: TRBJ2-7
DNA: TGTGCCAGCAGCTTTAGTCTAGCGGGAGGGCCTATCTCCTACGAGCAGTACTTC
CDR3: CASSFSLAGGPISYEQYF

D: TRBD1
size: .
V: TRBV6-5
J: TRBJ1-2
DNA: TGTGCCAGCAGTACCCAGGGGGCGCGAGGCTACACCTTC
CDR3: CASSTQGARGYTF

D: TRBD2
size: once
V: TRBV19
J: TRBJ2-1
DNA: TGTGCCAGTAGTTGGGGGGGTTCCTACAATGAGCAGTTCTTC
CDR3: CASSWGGSYNEQFF

D: .
size: .
V: TRBV7-6
J: TRBJ2-3
DNA: TGTGCCAGCAGCTTAAAACATCTGGAGGATACGCAGTATTTT
CDR3: CASSLKHLEDTQYF

D: TRBD2
size: .
V: TRBV4-1
J: TRBJ2-5
DNA: TGCGCCAGCAGCCAAGCGGTAGCGGGGAGGGAGAAGACCCAGTACTTC
CDR3: CASSQAVAGREKTQYF

D: .
size: .
V: TRBV28
J: TRBJ2-7
DNA: TGTGCCAGCAGCCCGGGTTACGAGCAGTACTTC
CDR3: CASSPGYEQYF

D: .
size: .
V: TRBV6-1
J: TRBJ2-5
DNA: TGTGCCAGCAGGCCTAGGACTACCTTCCCCGAGACCCAGTACTTC
CDR3: CASRPRTTFPETQYF

D: .
size: .
V: TRBV5-1
J: TRBJ2-3
DNA: TGCGCCAGCAGCTTGGGCGGCGGCACAGATACGCAGTATTTT
CDR3: CASSLGGGTDTQYF

D: .
size: .
V: TRBV19
J: TRBJ1-5
DNA: TGTGCCAGTACGTTGTATGGTTATAGCAATCAGCCCCAGCATTTT
CDR3: CASTLYGYSNQPQHF

D: TRBD1
size: .
V: TRBV29-1
J: TRBJ2-7
DNA: TGCAGCGCAACCGGGACAGGGGGAACGCCAGGGGCCTACGAGCAGTACTTC
CDR3: CSATGTGGTPGAYEQYF

D: .
size: once
V: TRBV27
J: TRBJ2-7
DNA: TGTGCCAGCAGACCCCGGGACAACTCCTACGAGCAGTACTTC
CDR3: CASRPRDNSYEQYF

D: TRBD2
size: .
V: TRBV13
J: TRBJ2-3
DNA: TGTGCCAGCAGCTCCCCCGAGGGGAGGGTCCCAGATACGCAGTATTTT
CDR3: CASSSPEGRVPDTQYF

D: TRBD2
size: .
V: TRBV19
J: TRBJ2-2
DNA: TGTGCCAGTAGTTCCTCGAGACTAGCGGGGGCTACCGGGGAGCTGTTTTTT
CDR3: CASSSSRLAGATGELFF

D: .
size: .
V: TRBV7-2
J: TRBJ2-1
DNA: TGTGCCAGCAGCTTACCCGAGCACAATGAGCAGTTCTTC
CDR3: CASSLPEHNEQFF

D: TRBD2
size: .
V: TRBV7-2
J: TRBJ2-7
DNA: TGTGCCAGCAGCTTTTTAAGCGGGAGCCTAGAGCAGTACTTC
CDR3: CASSFLSGSLEQYF

D: .
size: .
V: TRBV6-5
J: TRBJ2-2
DNA: TGTGCCAGCAGTTACGGGCCGGTGGGGGAGCTGTTTTTT
CDR3: CASSYGPVGELFF

D: .
size: .
V: TRBV2
J: TRBJ2-7
DNA: TGTGCCAGCAGTCAGGTGGGCTCCTACGAGCAGTACTTC
CDR3: CASSQVGSYEQYF

D: TRBD2
size: .
V: TRBV5-1
J: TRBJ2-7
DNA: TGCGCCAGCAGCTTGGCGGGAGGGCCAAACGAGCAGTACTTC
CDR3: CASSLAGGPNEQYF

D: .
size: .
V: TRBV7-8
J: TRBJ1-1
DNA: TGTGCCAGCAGCTGGGCACAGGGCCTCAACACTGAAGCTTTCTTT
CDR3: CASSWAQGLNTEAFF

D: TRBD1
size: .
V: TRBV28
J: TRBJ2-6
DNA: TGTGCCAGCAGTTTTCGGGACAGGTCTCCTGGGGCCAACGTCCTGACTTTC
CDR3: CASSFRDRSPGANVLTF

D: .
size: .
V: TRBV18
J: TRBJ1-1
DNA: TGTGCCAGCTCACCACCGGACGAGAACACTGAAGCTTTCTTT
CDR3: CASSPPDENTEAFF

D: TRBD1
size: .
V: TRBV27
J: TRBJ1-3
DNA: TGTGCCAGCAGTCCTGGGACAGGGCCTGGAAACACCATATATTTT
CDR3: CASSPGTGPGNTIYF